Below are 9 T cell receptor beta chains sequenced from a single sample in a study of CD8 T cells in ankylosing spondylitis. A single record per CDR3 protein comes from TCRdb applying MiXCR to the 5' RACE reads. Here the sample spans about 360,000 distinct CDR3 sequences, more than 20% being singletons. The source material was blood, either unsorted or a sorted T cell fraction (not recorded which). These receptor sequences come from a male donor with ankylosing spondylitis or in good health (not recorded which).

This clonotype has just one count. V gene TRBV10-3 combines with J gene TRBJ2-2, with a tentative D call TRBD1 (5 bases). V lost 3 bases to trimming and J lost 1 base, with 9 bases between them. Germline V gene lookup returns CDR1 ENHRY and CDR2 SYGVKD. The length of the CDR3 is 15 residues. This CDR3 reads CAISDGRENTGELFF. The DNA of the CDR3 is TGTGCCATCAGTGACGGCAGGGAGAACACCGGGGAGCTGTTTTTT.

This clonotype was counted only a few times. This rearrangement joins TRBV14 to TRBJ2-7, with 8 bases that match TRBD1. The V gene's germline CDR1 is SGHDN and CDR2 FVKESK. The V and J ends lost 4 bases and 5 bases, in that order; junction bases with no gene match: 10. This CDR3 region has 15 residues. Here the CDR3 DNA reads TGTGCCAGCAGCCTTCCGAACAGGGGGGTCCACGAGCAGTACTTC. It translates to CASSLPNRGVHEQYF.

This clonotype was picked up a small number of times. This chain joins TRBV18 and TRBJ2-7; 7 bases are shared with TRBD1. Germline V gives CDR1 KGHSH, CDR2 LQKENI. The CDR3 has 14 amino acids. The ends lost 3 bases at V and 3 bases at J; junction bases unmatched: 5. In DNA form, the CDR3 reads TGTGCCAGCTCACCCTCGACAGGGAGCTACGAGCAGTACTTC. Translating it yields CASSPSTGSYEQYF. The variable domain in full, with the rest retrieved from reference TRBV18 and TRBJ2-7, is NAGVMQNPRHLVRRRGQEARLRCSPMKGHSHVYWYRQLPEEGLKFMVYLQKENIIDESGMPKERFSAEFPKEGPSILRIQQVVRGDSAAYFCASSPSTGSYEQYFGPGTRLTVT.

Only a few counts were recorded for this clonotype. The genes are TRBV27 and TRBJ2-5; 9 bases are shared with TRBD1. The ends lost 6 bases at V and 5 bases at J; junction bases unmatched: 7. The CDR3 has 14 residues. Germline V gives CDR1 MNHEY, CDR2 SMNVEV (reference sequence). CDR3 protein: CASSLDRGMETQYF. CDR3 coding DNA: TGTGCCAGCAGCCTCGACAGGGGGATGGAGACCCAGTACTTC.

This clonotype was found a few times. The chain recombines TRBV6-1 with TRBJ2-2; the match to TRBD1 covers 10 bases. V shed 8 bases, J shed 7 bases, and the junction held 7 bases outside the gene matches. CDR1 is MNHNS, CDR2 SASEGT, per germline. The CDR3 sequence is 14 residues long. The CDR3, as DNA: TGTGCCAGCCAGACAGGGGGCTATGTCGGGGAGCTGTTTTTT. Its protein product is CASQTGGYVGELFF.

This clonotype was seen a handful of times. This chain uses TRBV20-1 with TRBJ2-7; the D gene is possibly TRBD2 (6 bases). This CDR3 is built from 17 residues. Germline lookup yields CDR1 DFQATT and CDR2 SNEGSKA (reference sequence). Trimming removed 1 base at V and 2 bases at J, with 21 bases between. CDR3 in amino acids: CSARALLRASATYEQYF. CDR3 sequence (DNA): TGCAGTGCTAGAGCCCTCCTGCGGGCTAGCGCAACCTACGAGCAGTACTTC.

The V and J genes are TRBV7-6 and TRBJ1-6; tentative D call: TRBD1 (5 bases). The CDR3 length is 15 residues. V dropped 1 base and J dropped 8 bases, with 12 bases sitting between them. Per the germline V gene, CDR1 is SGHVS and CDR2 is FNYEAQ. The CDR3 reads CASSLVSQGDSPLHF. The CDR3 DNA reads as TGTGCCAGCAGCTTAGTCTCTCAGGGTGATTCACCCCTCCACTTT.

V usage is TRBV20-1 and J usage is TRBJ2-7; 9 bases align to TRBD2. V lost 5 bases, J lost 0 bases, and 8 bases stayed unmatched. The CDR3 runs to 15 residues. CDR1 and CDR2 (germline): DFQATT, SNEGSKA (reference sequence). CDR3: CSARRSGGYSYEQYF. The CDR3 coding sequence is TGCAGTGCTCGCCGTAGCGGGGGATACTCCTACGAGCAGTACTTC.

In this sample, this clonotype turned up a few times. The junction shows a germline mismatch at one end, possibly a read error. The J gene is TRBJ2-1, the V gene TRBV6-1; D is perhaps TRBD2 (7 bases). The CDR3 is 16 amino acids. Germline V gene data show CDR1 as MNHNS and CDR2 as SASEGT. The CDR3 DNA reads TGTGCCAGCAGCGAAGGGGGAGGGGGGAGATATAATGAGCAGTTCTTC. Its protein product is CASSEGGGGRYNEQFF.